The sequence of this TCR beta chain was determined in a study of blood T cell repertoires in COVID-19. Whole-study context: The cDNA or gDNA used as material had been derived from T cells, B-cell-depleted T cells, or PBMCs.

Per the germline V gene, CDR1 is MNHEY and CDR2 is SVGAGI. V shed 8 bases and J 3 bases; nucleotides not matched to a gene: 2. This CDR3 is built from 13 residues. Profiling relied on immunoSEQ multiplex PCR, and the TCRdb table lists in-frame clones only, not all of them. There are approximately 460,000 clones in the sample; 75% to 90% occur only once, and approximately 0.9% lies in the top ten. One Seattle source followed patients from active infection through their disease course. J is TRBJ2-3 and V is TRBV6-5; 10 bases agree with TRBD1. The TCR originated in a young man with COVID-19, enrolled during active disease. Sequenced: peripheral blood. The CDR3 DNA reads as TGTGCCAGCGTGGGACAGGGGACAGATACGCAGTATTTT. Translating it yields CASVGQGTDTQYF.